A selection of T cell receptor beta chains follows, all from one sample in a study of T cell changes during pregnancy in multiple sclerosis. The assay was immunoSEQ multiplex PCR, and TCRdb's table has in-frame clones only and misses some. The table includes nearly 40,000 clones, 92% detected once. The starting material was CD4+ T cells from peripheral blood mononuclear cells, obtained in the third trimester of pregnancy. These receptors all come from a female donor with multiple sclerosis, enrolled in a pregnancy study. Both conserved end residues are part of each CDR3. A D gene is named only where the DNA matches it firmly. Size is omitted from some rows. Given values are once, few, many or a class for expanded clones.

abundance	d_gene	j_gene	v_gene	CDR3nt	CDR3aa
NA	NA	TRBJ1-1	TRBV5-1	TGCGCCAGCAGTTCCCTCAGGGGCGACACTGAAGCTTTCTTT	CASSSLRGDTEAFF
NA	NA	TRBJ1-3	TRBV7-8	TGTGCCAGCAGCTTCGCAGGGAACTCTGGAAACACCATATATTTT	CASSFAGNSGNTIYF
NA	TRBD1	TRBJ2-1	TRBV6-1	TGTGCCAGCAGGGACAGGGAGCAGTTCTTC	CASRDREQFF
once	TRBD1	TRBJ2-7	TRBV2	TGTGCCAGCCCCGGGACAGGGCCCAACGAGCAGTACTTC	CASPGTGPNEQYF
NA	TRBD1	TRBJ1-1	TRBV28	TGTGCCAGCAGGCGACCGACAGGGATGGACACTGAAGCTTTCTTT	CASRRPTGMDTEAFF
once	TRBD2	TRBJ2-4	TRBV5-1	TGCGCCAGCAGCTTGCAAGCGGGAATAGCCAAAAACATTCAGTACTTC	CASSLQAGIAKNIQYF
NA	NA	TRBJ2-1	TRBV10-3	TGTGCCATCCGCCCGGGGAGCTCCTACAATGAGCAGTTCTTC	CAIRPGSSYNEQFF
NA	NA	TRBJ2-7	TRBV10-2	TGCGCTTCGGTAGGGGACTGGGGATACGAGCAGTACTTC	CASVGDWGYEQYF
NA	NA	TRBJ1-2	TRBV11-2	TGTGCCAGCAGCTTAGAGGCGGTCGGGGGGTATGGCTACACCTTC	CASSLEAVGGYGYTF
NA	NA	TRBJ1-2	TRBV5-6	TGTGCCAGCAGCTTCGGACAGCTTAACTATGGCTACACCTTC	CASSFGQLNYGYTF
NA	TRBD2	TRBJ2-1	TRBV19	TGTGCCAGTAGTATAGGACTAGCGGGAGATGAGCAGTTCTTC	CASSIGLAGDEQFF
NA	NA	TRBJ1-1	TRBV5-6	TGTGCCAGCAGCCAACTGACTGGGAACACTGAAGCTTTCTTT	CASSQLTGNTEAFF
NA	NA	TRBJ2-7	TRBV18	TGTGCCAGCTCACCCGGTACAGGATCCTACGAGCAGTACTTC	CASSPGTGSYEQYF
few	TRBD1	TRBJ2-7	TRBV5-1	TGCGCCAGCAGCTTGCGACAGGGAAATTACGAGCAGTACTTC	CASSLRQGNYEQYF
NA	TRBD2	TRBJ2-7	TRBV27	TGTGCCAGCGTAAGACTAGCGGGACGCCACTACGAGCAGTACTTC	CASVRLAGRHYEQYF
NA	NA	TRBJ2-7	TRBV9	TGTGCCAGCAGCTTCGGAGGGGACAGCTCCTACGAGCAGTACTTC	CASSFGGDSSYEQYF
NA	TRBD1	TRBJ1-1	TRBV18	TGTGCCAGCTCACCCACAGGGGGGGAGAACACTGAAGCTTTCTTT	CASSPTGGENTEAFF
NA	NA	TRBJ1-2	TRBV7-8	TGTGCCAGCACCGTAGACCGGGACTATGGCTACACCTTC	CASTVDRDYGYTF
NA	NA	TRBJ1-1	TRBV9	TGTGCCAGCAGCGTAGCCAGGAACACTGAAGCTTTCTTT	CASSVARNTEAFF
NA	TRBD2	TRBJ2-1	TRBV7-9	TGTGCCAGCAGCTTAGGTTGGACTAGCGGGAAGGGCGATGAGCAGTTCTTC	CASSLGWTSGKGDEQFF
NA	NA	TRBJ2-5	TRBV7-2	TGTGCCAGCAGCTTAAATCAGCAAGAGACCCAGTACTTC	CASSLNQQETQYF
once	NA	TRBJ1-5	TRBV6-5	TGTGCCAGCAGTTTGGGGACGGGGGATCAGCCCCAGCATTTT	CASSLGTGDQPQHF
NA	NA	TRBJ1-3	TRBV6-1	TGTGCCAGCAGTGAAGGTGACTTTGGAAACACCATATATTTT	CASSEGDFGNTIYF
NA	NA	TRBJ1-1	TRBV5-6	TGTGCCAGCAGCTTATACGAGACGCGGATCTTAATGAACACTGAAGCTTTCTTT	CASSLYETRILMNTEAFF
NA	TRBD2	TRBJ2-2	TRBV5-1	TGCGCCAGCAGCTTGCTAGCGGGAGTCACCGGGGAGCTGTTTTTT	CASSLLAGVTGELFF
once	TRBD2	TRBJ2-1	TRBV7-8	TGTGCCAGCAGCTTAGTTAGCGGGAGTTCCTACAATGAGCAGTTCTTC	CASSLVSGSSYNEQFF
NA	NA	TRBJ2-1	TRBV7-9	TGTGCCAGCAGCTTATTGGGCGGCGGGACCCACAATGAGCAGTTCTTC	CASSLLGGGTHNEQFF
NA	NA	TRBJ1-2	TRBV7-2	TGTGCCAGCAGCGCGACCGGGTCCCCTCGGGGCTACACCTTC	CASSATGSPRGYTF
NA	NA	TRBJ2-1	TRBV7-8	TGTGCCAGCAGCTTAGATGGGAGAGAGCAGTTCTTC	CASSLDGREQFF
NA	TRBD2	TRBJ2-5	TRBV30	TGTGCCTGGAGTGTACCGGGACTAGCGGGAGAGACCCAGTACTTC	CAWSVPGLAGETQYF
once	TRBD1	TRBJ1-1	TRBV27	TGTGCCAGCAGTCGGGGACAGTTGAACACTGAAGCTTTCTTT	CASSRGQLNTEAFF
NA	TRBD1	TRBJ2-1	TRBV6-4	TGTGCCAGCAGTGGCTCCCCGGGACAGGGGAATGAGCAGTTCTTC	CASSGSPGQGNEQFF
once	TRBD2	TRBJ2-7	TRBV5-1	TGCGCCAGCAGCTTGGAAGCGGGAGGCGGTGACGAGCAGTACTTC	CASSLEAGGGDEQYF
NA	NA	TRBJ1-6	TRBV5-6	TGTGCCAGCAGCTGGGGAGGGAGGGTCTCACCCCTCCACTTT	CASSWGGRVSPLHF
NA	NA	TRBJ2-7	TRBV5-8	TGTGCCAGCAGCTTGGCGCCCGGGACAACCTACGAGCAGTACTTC	CASSLAPGTTYEQYF
NA	TRBD2	TRBJ2-3	TRBV4-3	TGCGCCAGCAGCCAAGCGGTAACTAGCGCGAGCACAGATACGCAGTATTTT	CASSQAVTSASTDTQYF
once	NA	TRBJ2-5	TRBV7-2	TGTGCCAGCAGCTTATCCCTCACAGGTGCCCAAGAGACCCAGTACTTC	CASSLSLTGAQETQYF
NA	TRBD2	TRBJ2-3	TRBV28	TGTGCCAGCAGGGCCTGGGCGGGAGCATATTTT	CASRAWAGAYF
NA	TRBD1	TRBJ1-1	TRBV29-1	TGCAGCGCCTCCACCTGGACAGGGAAGAACACTGAAGCTTTCTTT	CSASTWTGKNTEAFF
NA	NA	TRBJ2-7	TRBV5-4	TGTGCCAGCAGCGCCCGGTCAGGGGTGGGCTCCTACGAGCAGTACTTC	CASSARSGVGSYEQYF
NA	TRBD2	TRBJ2-1	TRBV11-2	TGTGCCAGCAGCTCCAGACTAGCGGAGGGGGTGGAGCAGTTCTTC	CASSSRLAEGVEQFF
few	TRBD1	TRBJ1-1	TRBV19	TGTGCCAGTATCACCCGGACAGGGGGTTCCACTGAAGCTTTCTTT	CASITRTGGSTEAFF
NA	TRBD1	TRBJ2-7	TRBV5-1	TGCGCCAGCAGCCCCGGGACAGTAGTCTACGAGCAGTACTTC	CASSPGTVVYEQYF
once	TRBD1	TRBJ2-6	TRBV5-1	TGCGCCAGCAGCTTCGGGACAGGGGGTTCTGGGGCCAACGTCCTGACTTTC	CASSFGTGGSGANVLTF
NA	NA	TRBJ2-2	TRBV6-6	TGTGCCAGCAGTTACGGCACAGCCACCGGGGAGCTGTTTTTT	CASSYGTATGELFF
NA	NA	TRBJ1-4	TRBV5-6	TGTGCCAGCAGCCGACAGCATTTAACTAATGAAAAACTGTTTTTT	CASSRQHLTNEKLFF
NA	TRBD2	TRBJ2-4	TRBV2	TGTGCCAGCACCGAGGGTCCGACTAGCGGGACATATGGGGCCAAAAACATTCAGTACTTC	CASTEGPTSGTYGAKNIQYF